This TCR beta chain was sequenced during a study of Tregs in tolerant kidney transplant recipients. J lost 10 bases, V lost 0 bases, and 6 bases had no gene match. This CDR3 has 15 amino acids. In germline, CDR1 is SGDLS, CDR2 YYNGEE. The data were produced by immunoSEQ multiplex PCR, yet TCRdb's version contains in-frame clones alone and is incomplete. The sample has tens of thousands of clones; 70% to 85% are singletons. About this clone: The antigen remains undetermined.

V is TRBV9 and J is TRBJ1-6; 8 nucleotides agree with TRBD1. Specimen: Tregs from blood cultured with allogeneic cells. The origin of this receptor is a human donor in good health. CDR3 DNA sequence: TGTGCCAGCAGCGTAGACGGCAGGGGGCAATCACCCCTCCACTTT. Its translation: CASSVDGRGQSPLHF.